Listed below are T cell receptor beta chains from one sample, sequenced in a study of T cell changes during pregnancy in multiple sclerosis. Clones were sequenced by immunoSEQ multiplex PCR, and TCRdb holds only the in-frame ones, with some missing. The table has about 70,000 clones, about 95% seen once. The sequencing used peripheral blood, collected in the third trimester of pregnancy. The receptors here all came from a female donor with multiple sclerosis, enrolled in a pregnancy study. Each CDR3 is given with its conserved first and last residue. D genes are given only for firm matches. Only some rows state a clone size, as once, few, many or a class for expanded clones.

D gene: -
J gene: TRBJ1-2
clone size: -
V gene: TRBV5-4
CDR3 DNA: TGTGCCAGCAGCTTGGGCCCAGGGATTCAAGGCTACACCTTC
CDR3 protein: CASSLGPGIQGYTF

D gene: -
J gene: TRBJ1-1
clone size: -
V gene: TRBV18
CDR3 DNA: TGTGCCAGCTCACCTCGACAGGCCTGGGTGAACACTGAAGCTTTCTTT
CDR3 protein: CASSPRQAWVNTEAFF

D gene: -
J gene: TRBJ1-1
clone size: -
V gene: TRBV2
CDR3 DNA: TGTGCCAGCAGGGAGGACGGGAACACTGAAGCTTTCTTT
CDR3 protein: CASREDGNTEAFF

D gene: TRBD2
J gene: TRBJ2-2
clone size: -
V gene: TRBV2
CDR3 DNA: TGTGCCAGCAGTGAAGGGACTAGCGGGTTGGACACCGGGGAGCTGTTTTTT
CDR3 protein: CASSEGTSGLDTGELFF

D gene: -
J gene: TRBJ1-2
clone size: -
V gene: TRBV18
CDR3 DNA: TGTGCCAGCTCACCATCACGGGACTATGGCTACACCTTC
CDR3 protein: CASSPSRDYGYTF

D gene: -
J gene: TRBJ2-7
clone size: -
V gene: TRBV4-3
CDR3 DNA: TGCGCCAGCAGCCGGGACTTGAAAGTGGGGGAGCAGTACTTC
CDR3 protein: CASSRDLKVGEQYF

D gene: TRBD1
J gene: TRBJ2-7
clone size: -
V gene: TRBV27
CDR3 DNA: TGTGCCAGCAGGTGGACAGGGGGCACCTACGAGCAGTACTTC
CDR3 protein: CASRWTGGTYEQYF

D gene: -
J gene: TRBJ2-3
clone size: -
V gene: TRBV7-9
CDR3 DNA: TGTGCCAGCAGTAGTGGACAGCCCACAGATACGCAGTATTTT
CDR3 protein: CASSSGQPTDTQYF

D gene: -
J gene: TRBJ2-7
clone size: -
V gene: TRBV7-9
CDR3 DNA: TGTGCCAGCAGCTTAGGGGGACACCTCTACGAGCAGTACTTC
CDR3 protein: CASSLGGHLYEQYF

D gene: TRBD2
J gene: TRBJ2-3
clone size: -
V gene: TRBV7-7
CDR3 DNA: TGTGCCAGCAGCTTAGGACTAGCAGAGGCAGATACGCAGTATTTT
CDR3 protein: CASSLGLAEADTQYF

D gene: -
J gene: TRBJ1-4
clone size: -
V gene: TRBV6-5
CDR3 DNA: TGTGCCAGCACCCCGCAGGGGACTAATGAAAAACTGTTTTTT
CDR3 protein: CASTPQGTNEKLFF

D gene: TRBD2
J gene: TRBJ2-7
clone size: -
V gene: TRBV6-5
CDR3 DNA: TGTGCCAGCAGAGCTAGCGGAAGCTCCTACGAGCAGTACTTC
CDR3 protein: CASRASGSSYEQYF

D gene: TRBD2
J gene: TRBJ2-5
clone size: -
V gene: TRBV5-1
CDR3 DNA: TGCGCCAGCAGCTTGGCGGGACTAGCGGGTTCGGAGACCCAGTACTTC
CDR3 protein: CASSLAGLAGSETQYF

D gene: -
J gene: TRBJ1-1
clone size: -
V gene: TRBV2
CDR3 DNA: TGTGCCAGCAGATTACAGGGTGTTAATGAAGCTTTCTTT
CDR3 protein: CASRLQGVNEAFF

D gene: -
J gene: TRBJ2-5
clone size: -
V gene: TRBV19
CDR3 DNA: TGTGCCAGTAGTCTGGGGACCTCCCGCGGGGAAGAGACCCAGTACTTC
CDR3 protein: CASSLGTSRGEETQYF

D gene: -
J gene: TRBJ2-2
clone size: -
V gene: TRBV9
CDR3 DNA: TGTGCCAGCAGCGTAGGGCACGAGAACACCGGGGAGCTGTTTTTT
CDR3 protein: CASSVGHENTGELFF

D gene: -
J gene: TRBJ2-7
clone size: -
V gene: TRBV7-8
CDR3 DNA: TGTGCCAGCAGCTTAGACGGCGGAGCCTACGAGCAGTACTTC
CDR3 protein: CASSLDGGAYEQYF

D gene: TRBD1
J gene: TRBJ2-5
clone size: -
V gene: TRBV7-2
CDR3 DNA: TGTGCCAGCAGCCAAACAGGGGGTATAGAGACCCAGTACTTC
CDR3 protein: CASSQTGGIETQYF

D gene: -
J gene: TRBJ1-1
clone size: once
V gene: TRBV10-3
CDR3 DNA: TGTGCCATCAGTGTAGTGCGCGGAGGGACTGAAGCTTTCTTT
CDR3 protein: CAISVVRGGTEAFF

D gene: -
J gene: TRBJ2-6
clone size: -
V gene: TRBV19
CDR3 DNA: TGTGCCAGTAGTATAGAGAGGGCTGGGGCCAACGTCCTGACTTTC
CDR3 protein: CASSIERAGANVLTF

D gene: -
J gene: TRBJ1-2
clone size: -
V gene: TRBV27
CDR3 DNA: TGTGCCAGCAGTTTAGGTTCCGGGGGGCGTAGGGGCTACACCTTC
CDR3 protein: CASSLGSGGRRGYTF

D gene: -
J gene: TRBJ1-2
clone size: -
V gene: TRBV6-4
CDR3 DNA: TGTGCCAGCAGTGTCGGGGGGCGTGAGGGTAACTATGGCTACACCTTC
CDR3 protein: CASSVGGREGNYGYTF

D gene: -
J gene: TRBJ1-2
clone size: -
V gene: TRBV7-3
CDR3 DNA: TGTGCCAGCAGCCCAGGGCCCCACGAAGGCTACACCTTC
CDR3 protein: CASSPGPHEGYTF

D gene: -
J gene: TRBJ1-5
clone size: -
V gene: TRBV4-3
CDR3 DNA: TGCGCCAGCAGCCAAATCCGGGACTATAGCAATCAGCCCCAGCATTTT
CDR3 protein: CASSQIRDYSNQPQHF

D gene: -
J gene: TRBJ1-6
clone size: -
V gene: TRBV6-6
CDR3 DNA: TGTGCCAGCAGTCCGACGGCAGGGAACTCACCCCTCCACTTT
CDR3 protein: CASSPTAGNSPLHF

D gene: -
J gene: TRBJ2-6
clone size: -
V gene: TRBV11-1
CDR3 DNA: TGTGCCAGCAGCCGCGGACAGACGCTCTCTGGGGCCAACGTCCTGACTTTC
CDR3 protein: CASSRGQTLSGANVLTF

D gene: -
J gene: TRBJ2-6
clone size: -
V gene: TRBV7-9
CDR3 DNA: TGTGCCAGCATGCGGCCCCTTTCCCCCTCTGGGGCCAACGTCCTGACTTTC
CDR3 protein: CASMRPLSPSGANVLTF

D gene: -
J gene: TRBJ1-2
clone size: -
V gene: TRBV7-3
CDR3 DNA: TGTGCCAGCAGCCTCGAACAGGGTCAGGTCTATGGCTACACCTTC
CDR3 protein: CASSLEQGQVYGYTF

D gene: -
J gene: TRBJ1-1
clone size: -
V gene: TRBV30
CDR3 DNA: TGTGCCTGGAGTCGAGGAGGGGACACTGAAGCTTTCTTT
CDR3 protein: CAWSRGGDTEAFF